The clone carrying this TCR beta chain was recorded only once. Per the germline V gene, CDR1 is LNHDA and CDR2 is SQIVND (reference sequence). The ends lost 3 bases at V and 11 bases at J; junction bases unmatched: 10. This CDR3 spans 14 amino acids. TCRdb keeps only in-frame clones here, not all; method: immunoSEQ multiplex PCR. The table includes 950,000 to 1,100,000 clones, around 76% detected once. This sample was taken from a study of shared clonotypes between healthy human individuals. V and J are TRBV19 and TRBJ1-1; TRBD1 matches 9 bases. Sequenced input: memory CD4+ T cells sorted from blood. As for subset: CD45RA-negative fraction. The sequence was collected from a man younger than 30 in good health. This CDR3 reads CASSMIRTGAWAFF. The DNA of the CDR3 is TGTGCCAGTAGTATGATTCGGACAGGGGCTTGGGCTTTCTTT.